This T cell receptor (beta chain) was obtained from a study of graft-versus-host responses after intestinal transplantation. About the research overall: Recipients had multivisceral, liver-intestinal, or isolated intestinal transplants. Anti-thymocyte globulin induction preceded 2 to 4 years of tacrolimus and steroid maintenance in all recipients. Overall study results and limits: In patients with graft-donor T cell macrochimerism, allograft graft-versus-host to host-versus-graft clonal ratios were high.

Assay: immunoSEQ multiplex PCR; the TCRdb copy retains only in-frame clones and omits some. The repertoire includes 7,000 to 10,000 clones, about a quarter of them detected once, and 5% sits in the top ten. The V gene's germline CDR1 is SGHAT and CDR2 FQNNGV. CDR3 size: 15 residues. Trimming took off 4 bases at V and 5 bases at J, with 18 bases between the two ends. The authors plated approximately 200,000 CFSE-labeled responder cells with approximately 200,000 irradiated, violet-dye-labeled stimulator cells. Sorting after the reaction isolated proliferating CFSE-low CD3+CD4+ and CD3+CD8+ responders.

The rearrangement uses TRBV11-2 and TRBJ2-7; D possibly corresponds to TRBD1 (6 bases). The receptor was isolated from a human patient who was an organ donor for intestinal transplantation. The sequences come from alloreactive CD8+ T cells from a mixed lymphocyte reaction culture, collected before transplantation. Subset given: CFSE-low proliferating T cells sorted from roughly 6-day pre-transplant mixed lymphocyte reaction (GvH or HvG direction). The CDR3: CASSSLDSKRNEQYF. CDR3 coding DNA: TGTGCCAGCAGCTCACTGGACAGCAAGAGGAACGAGCAGTACTTC.